The clone carrying this T cell receptor (beta chain) was detected once. What it binds is unknown. Between the trimmed V and J ends, which lost 2 bases and 7 bases, there was a span of 10 bases. CDR3 length: 13 residues. Per the germline V gene, CDR1 is SGHNT and CDR2 is YYREEE (reference sequence). The sample originates from a study of T cell responses to AZD1222 COVID-19 vaccine. Study results and limitations: Nearly half of spike-specific TCRs reportedly go after variant regions that carry no mutations.

Sequencing was performed with immunoSEQ multiplex PCR; in TCRdb, only in-frame clones are kept and a portion is missing. Of roughly 190,000 clones listed, roughly nine tenths were seen once; the top ten hold more than 1.5%. Specimen: peripheral blood, collected 28 days after the second AZD1222 dose. The TCR sequence derives from an adult who received the AZD1222 COVID-19 vaccine. The chain carries TRBV5-4 and TRBJ1-5, with no clear D. CDR3 sequence: CASSFRVSQPQHF. CDR3 in DNA: TGTGCCAGCAGCTTTAGAGTCTCGCAGCCCCAGCATTTT.